Listed below are T cell receptor beta chains from one sample, sequenced in a study of identical twins. TCRdb independently ran MiXCR on the 5' RACE reads; one entry per CDR3 protein. The table records about 240,000 distinct CDR3 sequences, roughly a tenth of them present only once. Input material: memory T cells sorted from blood. The receptors shown here come from a man aged 45-60 years in good health. Each CDR3 is given with its conserved first and last residue. The order of the fields is D gene, J gene, clone size, V gene, CDR3 DNA, CDR3 protein. The D gene is left open where the match is weak. Clone size is shown for a subset of rows, as once, few, many or a class of expanded clone.

>-|TRBJ2-7|-|TRBV6-2/TRBV6-3
TGTGCCAGCGGGTACTACGAGCAGTACTTC
CASGYYEQYF
>TRBD2|TRBJ2-1|few|TRBV6-2/TRBV6-3
TGTGCCAGCAGTTACCCCACGAGGGGGACTAGCGGGAGTATTAGCAACAATGAGCAGTTCTTC
CASSYPTRGTSGSISNNEQFF
>TRBD1|TRBJ1-2|many|TRBV3-1
TGTGCCAGCAGCCGGGACAGGGGGCTGTACTATGGCTACACCTTC
CASSRDRGLYYGYTF
>-|TRBJ2-2|many|TRBV28
TGTGCCAGCGCCGGTGACCGAACGAACACCGGGGAGCTGTTTTTT
CASAGDRTNTGELFF
>-|TRBJ2-4|-|TRBV6-1
TGTGCCAGCAGTGAAGCTGCGGGATTCCTATGGGACATTCAGTACTTC
CASSEAAGFLWDIQYF
>TRBD2|TRBJ2-7|many|TRBV29-1
TGCAGCGCCCTACCGGGGGGGCAGATTGTGAACGAGCAGTACTTC
CSALPGGQIVNEQYF
>TRBD1|TRBJ1-4|-|TRBV5-8
TGTGCCAGCAGTCACAGGGGTATGGGGGAAAAACTGTTTTTT
CASSHRGMGEKLFF
>TRBD1|TRBJ1-1|many|TRBV7-2
TGTGCCAGCAGCTGGCTCGACAGGGGTCAGACTGAAGCTTTCTTT
CASSWLDRGQTEAFF
>-|TRBJ2-1|many|TRBV6-5
TGTGCCAGCAGTTATCGTATCGGCGGTGAGCAGTTCTTC
CASSYRIGGEQFF
>TRBD2|TRBJ2-1|-|TRBV2
TGTGCCAGCAGTGTACTAGCGGGGAACAATGAGCAGTTCTTC
CASSVLAGNNEQFF
>TRBD2|TRBJ2-7|few|TRBV7-2
TGTGCCAGCAGAGGGACTAGCGGGAGGGCCGCCGAGCAGTACTTC
CASRGTSGRAAEQYF
>TRBD2|TRBJ2-3|-|TRBV12-3/TRBV12-4
TGTGCCAGCAGTCTCGATACTAGCGGGAGGGCCGCAGATACGCAGTATTTT
CASSLDTSGRAADTQYF
>-|TRBJ1-3|many|TRBV4-1
TGCGCCAGCAGCCTGAGCGACGGATACTCTGGAAACACCATATATTTT
CASSLSDGYSGNTIYF
>-|TRBJ2-3|few|TRBV28
TGTGCCAGCAGTCCCTCGGGTAGGACTTCTAACACAGATACGCAGTATTTT
CASSPSGRTSNTDTQYF
>TRBD1|TRBJ2-7|many|TRBV4-3
TGCGCCAGCAGCCGATACCAGGGACCCGGGACAGAAGCCTACGAGCAGTACTTC
CASSRYQGPGTEAYEQYF
>-|TRBJ2-7|-|TRBV9
TGTGCCAGCAGCGTAGGCGGGGACTCCTACGAGCAGTACTTC
CASSVGGDSYEQYF
>-|TRBJ2-4|-|TRBV28
TGTGCCAGCAGTTCCAACTTCAGGAGGGTCATTCAGTACTTC
CASSSNFRRVIQYF
>TRBD2|TRBJ2-3|many|TRBV20-1
TGCAGTGCTGAGGCCCAGGGTGGCGGGGGAAGCACAGATACGCAGTATTTT
CSAEAQGGGGSTDTQYF
>-|TRBJ2-7|many|TRBV11-2
TGTGCCAGCAGAAACACTATCGGGACGAGCAGGACCTACGAGCAGTACTTC
CASRNTIGTSRTYEQYF
>TRBD1|TRBJ1-2|many|TRBV5-1
TGCGCCAGCAGCTTGGCCATAGGGACAGGTAGAAATGGCTACACCTTC
CASSLAIGTGRNGYTF
>-|TRBJ2-7|many|TRBV7-8
TGTGCCAGCAGCTCCAGAGGGGGCTACGAGCAGTACTTC
CASSSRGGYEQYF
>-|TRBJ2-5|many|TRBV4-2
TGTGCCAGCAGCCAAGATGGCTCGAACCAAGAGACCCAGTACTTC
CASSQDGSNQETQYF
>-|TRBJ1-1|-|TRBV2
TGTGCCAGCAGTGAACTAGAGAACACTGAAGCTTTCTTT
CASSELENTEAFF
>-|TRBJ2-7|-|TRBV7-2
TGTGCCAGCAGCCCCAACCGACAGTACGAGCAGTACTTC
CASSPNRQYEQYF
>TRBD1|TRBJ1-4|-|TRBV30
TGTGCCTGGAGCGGCGACAGGGCTGGAGGCGAAAAACTGTTTTTT
CAWSGDRAGGEKLFF